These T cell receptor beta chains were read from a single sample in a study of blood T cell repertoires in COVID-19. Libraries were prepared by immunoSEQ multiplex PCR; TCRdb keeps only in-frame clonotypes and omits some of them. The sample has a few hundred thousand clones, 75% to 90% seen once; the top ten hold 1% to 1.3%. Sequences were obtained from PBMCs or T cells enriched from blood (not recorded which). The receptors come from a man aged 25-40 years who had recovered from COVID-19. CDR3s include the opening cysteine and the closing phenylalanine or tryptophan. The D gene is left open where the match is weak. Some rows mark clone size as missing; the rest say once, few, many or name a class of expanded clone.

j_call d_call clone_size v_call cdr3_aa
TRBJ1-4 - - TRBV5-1 CASSLEHRNEKLFF
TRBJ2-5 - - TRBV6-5 CASKTSGETQYF
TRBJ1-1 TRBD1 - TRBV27 CASMFGQGVLMNTEAFF
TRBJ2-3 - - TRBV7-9 CASSNGRDTGSTDTQYF
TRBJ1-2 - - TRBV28 CASSTLMGEEGYTF
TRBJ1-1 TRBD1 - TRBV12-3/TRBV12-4 CASSSADRVAFF
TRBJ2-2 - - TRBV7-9 CASSLAMREMNTGELFF
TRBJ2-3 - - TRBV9 CASTSPGQDLAAGGSPDTQYF
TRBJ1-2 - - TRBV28 CASSSLGYGYTF
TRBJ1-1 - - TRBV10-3 CAISGSPPTNTEAFF
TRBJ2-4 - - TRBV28 CASSPGPLLAKNIQYF
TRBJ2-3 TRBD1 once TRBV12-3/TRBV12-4 CATRQGADTQYF
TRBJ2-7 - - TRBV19 CASSGPSDSYEQYF
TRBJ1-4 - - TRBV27 CASKGTHKGANEKLFF
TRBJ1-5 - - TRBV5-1 CASFAHRVQPQHF